This T cell receptor beta chain was identified in a study of regulatory T cells in long-lasting Graves disease. This clonotype was seen repeatedly, ten times or more. Its antigen is as yet unknown. The time point was: persistent/refractory GD, antithyroid drugs over 5 years with positive TRAb. RNA extracted from PBMCs served as the sequencing template. HTBI primers from iRepertoire and Arm-PCR of CDR3 regions yielded the TCR beta libraries. A single record per CDR3 protein comes from TCRdb applying MiXCR to the multiplex PCR reads. The sample has some 420,000 distinct CDR3 sequences; approximately 23% are singletons. Findings of the study overall: Those with persistent Graves' had less TCR diversity than newly diagnosed patients.

CDR1 is SNHLY and CDR2 is FYNNEI in the germline V gene. The CDR3 runs to 19 residues. With V trimmed by 1 base and J by 5 bases, 15 bases remained unmatched. The clonotype was recovered from a female donor with Graves disease. Sequencing used peripheral blood mononuclear cells (PBMCs), obtained when the disease was refractory, from a patient treated with antithyroid drugs. The J gene is TRBJ2-5, the V gene TRBV2; 11 nucleotides agree with TRBD2. The CDR3, as DNA: TGTGCCAGCAGTGAAGTCCTCCTAGCGGGAGGAGCGTACGGGGAGACCCAGTACTTC. Translated, it gives CASSEVLLAGGAYGETQYF. Based on the CDR3 plus reference TRBV2 and TRBJ2-5, the full variable domain is EPEVTQTPSHQVTQMGQEVILRCVPISNHLYFYWYRQILGQKVEFLVSFYNNEISEKSEIFDDQFSVERPDGSNFTLKIRSTKLEDSAMYFCASSEVLLAGGAYGETQYFGPGTRLLVL.